This T cell receptor (beta chain) came from a study of T cell responses to AZD1222 COVID-19 vaccine. Study in general: Second doses were pooled across both intervals (about 4 or about 12 weeks).

Sequencing was performed with immunoSEQ multiplex PCR; in TCRdb, only in-frame clones are kept and a portion is missing. The sample holds over 75,000 clones; roughly 89% are singletons and the top ten take 2.2%. Germline-derived CDR1 and CDR2 are MNHEY and SVGAGI. V was trimmed by 0 bases and J by 4 bases, leaving 7 bases between them. CDR3 size: 14 residues. The clonotype was recovered from an adult in good health. This chain uses TRBV6-5 with TRBJ2-1, with D hard to call. The sample was peripheral blood, taken on day 0 of AZD1222 vaccination. The CDR3 here is CASSYSQGYNEQFF. The DNA of the CDR3 is TGTGCCAGCAGTTACTCCCAAGGATACAATGAGCAGTTCTTC.